This TCR beta chain emerged from a study of breast tumors, draining lymph nodes, adjacent tissues. TCRdb used MiXCR to reprocess the multiplex PCR reads, holding one entry per CDR3 protein. Of some 170,000 distinct CDR3 sequences listed, around 35% are singletons. This clonotype came up many times. What it binds is not known. Breast cancer patients provided tissue from their axillary draining lymph nodes. Study-level points and caveats: Tumor and nontumor repertoires were significantly more similar in luminal-like than in basal-like breast cancer. Tumor TCR diversity was below lymph nodes but above nontumor tissue. That most tumor T cells come from lymph nodes remained unproven.

The receptor was derived from a female donor with breast cancer. Some clones in this sample may be carry-over from other donors' samples. Sequenced input: axillary lymph node tissue.

CDR3 residues: CASSLMRAGPDTQYF. Written as DNA, the CDR3 is TGTGCCAGCAGTTTAATGAGGGCAGGGCCAGATACGCAGTATTTT. This rearrangement joins TRBV27 to TRBJ2-3, with D perhaps matching TRBD1 or TRBD2 (5 bases each). The CDR3 covers 15 residues. The germline CDR1 and CDR2 sequences are MNHEY and SMNVEV (reference sequence). The V gene lost 2 bases and the J gene lost 4 bases, with 13 bases spanning the gap.